These 24 T cell receptor beta chains share one sample of origin, sequenced in a study of control samples from healthy donors and cancer patients. Here immunoSEQ multiplex PCR was the method, and the copy in TCRdb shows in-frame clones only, minus some. The table records under 65,000 clones, 85% to 95% of them present only once. Sequences were obtained from PBMCs. All receptors derive from a man younger than 40 with colorectal cancer.

This chain joins TRBV19 and TRBJ1-6; a possible D gene is TRBD1 (6 bases). There are 18 residues in the CDR3. V gave up 5 bases and J gave up 0 bases, with 17 bases separating them. Germline CDR1 reads LNHDA; CDR2 reads SQIVND (reference sequence). The chain's CDR3 is CASSDPDSRSSYNSPLHF. In nucleotides, the CDR3 is TGTGCCAGTAGTGACCCGGACAGTAGGAGCTCCTATAATTCACCCCTCCACTTT.

This chain connects TRBV4-3 to TRBJ2-7; tentatively, D is TRBD1 or TRBD2 (6 bases each). There are 13 residues in the CDR3. V was pared by 2 bases and J by 5 bases, with 10 bases between. In germline, CDR1 is LGHNA, CDR2 YSLEER. DNA for the CDR3: TGCGCCAGCAGCCAAATGGGGGGCGACGAGCAGTACTTC. It codes for CASSQMGGDEQYF.

The J gene is TRBJ2-5, the V gene TRBV18; D ambiguous. The CDR3 length is 13 residues. Germline V gene sequence: CDR1 KGHSH, CDR2 LQKENI. Trimming took 3 bases from V and 5 from J, leaving 10 bases between them. Here the CDR3 DNA reads TGTGCCAGCTCACCCTACCTAATGGAGACCCAGTACTTC. Amino acid sequence: CASSPYLMETQYF. Based on the CDR3 plus reference TRBV18 and TRBJ2-5, the full variable domain is NAGVMQNPRHLVRRRGQEARLRCSPMKGHSHVYWYRQLPEEGLKFMVYLQKENIIDESGMPKERFSAEFPKEGPSILRIQQVVRGDSAAYFCASSPYLMETQYFGPGTRLLVL.

The chain combines TRBV5-8 with TRBJ2-7; D ambiguous. The V end was cut by 4 bases, the J end by 3 bases, with 8 bases between. This CDR3 has 12 amino acids. The germline V gene encodes CDR1 SGHTS and CDR2 YDEGEE. CDR3 nucleotides: TGTGCCAGCAGCGGAGACAACTACGAGCAGTACGTC. The encoded protein is CASSGDNYEQYV.

The chain has TRBV7-6 and TRBJ1-3; D possibly corresponds to TRBD1 (6 bases). Trimming took off 5 bases at V and 0 bases at J, with 11 bases between the two ends. The CDR3 contains 15 residues. Looked up from germline, CDR1 is SGHVS and CDR2 is FNYEAQ. For the CDR3, the DNA is TGTGCCAGCAGCCGGATGGACAGCTCTGGAAACACCATATATTTT. It encodes CASSRMDSSGNTIYF.

The chain uses TRBV7-6 and TRBJ1-1; 8 positions agree with TRBD1. Looked up from germline, CDR1 is SGHVS and CDR2 is FNYEAQ. The CDR3 totals 15 residues. With 5 bases clipped from V and 5 bases from J, the junction kept 10 bases outside the gene matches. CDR3 amino acids: CASSPRQGSNTEAFF. In nucleotides, the CDR3 is TGTGCCAGCAGCCCTAGACAGGGGTCGAATACTGAAGCTTTCTTT.

The V call is TRBV3-1 (or the pseudogene TRBV3-2), the J call TRBJ2-3; TRBD2 agrees at 11 bases. J lost 0 bases, V lost 0 bases, and 8 bases had no gene match. Per germline, CDR1 LGHDT and CDR2 YNNKEL (reference sequence). The CDR3 consists of 19 residues. CDR3 nucleotide sequence: TGTGCCAGCAGCCAAGAGGAACTAGCGGGGGAATCTAGCACAGATACGCAGTATTTT. This sequence encodes CASSQEELAGESSTDTQYF.

The chain carries TRBV5-1 and TRBJ1-6, with 8 bases identical to TRBD1. CDR1 SGHRS and CDR2 YFSETQ come from the germline V gene. J was trimmed by 9 bases and V by 4 bases; bases with no gene match: 9. The CDR3 totals 15 residues. CDR3 nucleotide sequence: TGCGCCAGCAGCCTTGCTGGACAGGGTACTTCACCCCTCCACTTT. Translating it yields CASSLAGQGTSPLHF.

This rearrangement joins TRBV6-5 to TRBJ1-2, with D possibly matching TRBD1 (6 bases). The CDR3 length is 13 residues. The V gene's germline CDR1 is MNHEY and CDR2 SVGAGI. V was clipped by 6 bases and J by 8 bases, with 16 bases between them. CDR3: CASSRRGRNGYTF. CDR3 in DNA: TGTGCCAGCAGCCGCAGGGGACGAAACGGCTACACCTTC.

The chain joins TRBV30 to TRBJ1-1; D not resolved. V gave up 4 bases and J gave up 4 bases, with 10 bases separating them. The CDR3 contains 12 residues. Looked up from germline, CDR1 is GTSNPN and CDR2 is SVGIG (reference sequence). The CDR3 nucleotides are TGTGCCTGGAAACAGCTGACCACTGAAGCTTTCTTT. It is translated as CAWKQLTTEAFF.

V usage is TRBV6-5 and J usage is TRBJ1-6; D is perhaps TRBD1 (5 bases). CDR1 is MNHEY and CDR2 is SVGAGI in the germline V gene. This CDR3 is 16 amino acids long. V lost 4 bases to trimming and J lost 8 bases, with 18 bases between them. This CDR3 reads CASSWRDLRGDSPLHF. The CDR3 DNA reads as TGTGCCAGCAGTTGGAGGGACCTCCGTGGTGATTCACCCCTCCACTTT.

The V and J genes are TRBV5-6 and TRBJ1-3; D is unresolved. The V gene's germline CDR1 is SGHDT and CDR2 YYEEEE. The germline V and J ends were trimmed by 4 bases and 7 bases, with 15 bases remaining between them. The CDR3 covers 14 residues. In DNA, the CDR3 is TGTGCCAGCAGCACGGAGTCGTTCGGGAACACCATATATTTT. Its translation is CASSTESFGNTIYF.

This chain joins TRBV4-1 and TRBJ1-2; D perhaps matches TRBD1 (6 bases). V shed 1 base and J shed 4 bases, with 13 bases lying between them. This CDR3 region has 15 residues. CDR1 and CDR2 (germline): MGHRA, YSYEKL. DNA for the CDR3: TGCGCCAGCAGCCAAGTCGACGGGGGCAGCTATGGCTACACCTTC. It is translated as CASSQVDGGSYGYTF.

This rearrangement joins TRBV6-5 to TRBJ1-1, with unresolved D. The CDR3 runs 14 residues. V was cut by 6 bases and J by 1 base, with 12 bases left in between. Germline lookup yields CDR1 MNHEY and CDR2 SVGAGI. CDR3: CASRGWGKNTEAFF. CDR3 in DNA: TGTGCCAGCAGGGGGTGGGGTAAGAACACTGAAGCTTTCTTT.

The chain joins TRBV7-9 to TRBJ2-7; 7 nucleotides line up with TRBD2. From germline, CDR1 is SEHNR and CDR2 FQNEAQ (reference sequence). This CDR3 has 12 amino acids. The V and J ends lost 5 bases and 6 bases, in that order; junction bases with no gene match: 4. The CDR3 DNA follows: TGTGCCAGCAGCCCGAGCGGGGTCGAGCAGTACTTC. Protein: CASSPSGVEQYF.

This chain joins TRBV15 and TRBJ2-1; 7 positions match TRBD1. The ends lost 3 bases at V and 0 bases at J; junction bases unmatched: 8. The length of the CDR3 is 17 residues. Germline CDR1 and CDR2: LNHNV and YYDKDF (reference sequence). The CDR3 coding sequence is TGTGCCACCAGCAGCTCCCTGGGACAGAGCTCCTACAATGAGCAGTTCTTC. Amino acids: CATSSSLGQSSYNEQFF.

The rearrangement uses TRBV19 and TRBJ1-5; TRBD1 matches 8 bases. Unmatched junction bases numbered 2, after V lost 5 bases and J lost 5 bases. CDR3 length equals 13 residues. Germline V gene data show CDR1 as LNHDA and CDR2 as SQIVND (reference sequence). The CDR3 spells CASSGQGYQPQHF. DNA of the CDR3: TGTGCCAGTAGTGGACAGGGATATCAGCCCCAGCATTTT.

The CDR3 sequence: CASSIHRDRRNEQYF. The CDR3 DNA sequence: TGTGCCAGTAGTATTCACCGGGACAGGAGAAACGAGCAGTACTTC. This rearrangement joins TRBV19 to TRBJ2-7; 8 nucleotides match TRBD1. Per germline, CDR1 LNHDA and CDR2 SQIVND (reference sequence). CDR3 size: 15 residues. The J segment lost 5 bases and the V segment lost 3 bases, leaving 9 bases of the junction unmatched.

V gene TRBV6-5 combines with J gene TRBJ2-6, with a possible D match to TRBD1 (5 bases). CDR1 and CDR2 (germline): MNHEY, SVGAGI. V was cut by 7 bases and J by 0 bases, with 10 bases left in between. This CDR3 region has 15 residues. Written as DNA, the CDR3 is TGTGCCAGCAAGTACAGGACCTCTGGGGCCAACGTCCTGACTTTC. As protein: CASKYRTSGANVLTF.

V is TRBV9 and J is TRBJ2-5; D ambiguous. Trimming shortened V by 0 bases and J by 4 bases, and 13 bases separated the two germline ends. CDR1 SGDLS and CDR2 YYNGEE come from the germline V gene. The CDR3 loop spans 15 amino acids. CDR3 in DNA: TGTGCCAGCAGCGTAGGGTGGGCCGTTCCAGAGACCCAGTACTTC. Amino acid sequence: CASSVGWAVPETQYF.

This chain uses TRBV5-1 with TRBJ1-1; no clear D gene. The CDR3 sequence is 16 residues long. Trimming took 0 bases from V and 4 from J, leaving 16 bases between them. Germline V lookup: CDR1 SGHRS, CDR2 YFSETQ. CDR3 protein: CASSLAVTSRPTEAFF. The CDR3 region has the DNA TGCGCCAGCAGCTTGGCCGTGACCTCACGGCCCACTGAAGCTTTCTTT.

This clone was seen a few times. The chain carries TRBV3-1 (or the pseudogene TRBV3-2) and TRBJ1-5; D gene ambiguous. There are 12 residues in the CDR3. V shed 1 base and J shed 6 bases, with 4 bases lying between them. Looked up from germline, CDR1 is LGHDT and CDR2 is YNNKEL (reference sequence). The CDR3 nucleotides read TGTGCCAGCAGCCAAGGGGTTCAGCCCCAGCATTTT. It translates to CASSQGVQPQHF.

Remarks on this clone: The junction and the germline gene differ at one end; a read error may be behind it. V gene TRBV5-1 combines with J gene TRBJ2-7, with 9 bases lining up with TRBD1. CDR1 and CDR2 from the germline V gene are SGHRS and YFSETQ. CDR3 length equals 16 residues. The CDR3: CTSSSYPGQGAHEQYF. The CDR3 DNA reads TGCACCAGCAGCTCATATCCGGGACAGGGAGCCCACGAGCAGTACTTC.

V is TRBV18 and J is TRBJ1-6; no clear D gene. The CDR3 loop spans 14 amino acids. Trimming pared 3 bases from V and 10 bases from J, leaving 13 bases between. Germline V gives CDR1 KGHSH, CDR2 LQKENI. CDR3 DNA sequence: TGTGCCAGCTCACCTGGCAGCCAAGGGTCACCCCTCCACTTT. Amino acids: CASSPGSQGSPLHF.